The 4 T cell receptor beta chains listed next were all sequenced from one sample in a study of metastatic and nonmetastatic thyroid tumors. TCRdb re-called clones from the PCR reads using MiXCR. Altogether under 55,000 clones are present, approximately 19% being singletons, with the ten largest covering approximately 3%. All patients were treatment-naive before thyroid surgery. Specimen: blood. These receptors were obtained from a female donor with papillary thyroid cancer or a benign thyroid nodule (not recorded which). Some clones in this sample may be carry-over from other donors' samples.

The sample holds many counts of this clone. The gene calls are TRBV5-4 and TRBJ1-3, with D perhaps TRBD1 (6 bases). Looked up from germline, CDR1 is SGHNT and CDR2 is YYREEE (reference sequence). This CDR3 has 14 residues. Trimming shortened V by 2 bases and J by 0 bases, and 6 bases separated the two germline ends. This chain's CDR3 is CASSLQGSGNTIYF. CDR3 coding DNA: TGTGCCAGCAGCTTACAGGGCTCTGGAAACACCATATATTTT.

At least ten counts were recorded for this clone. The chain carries TRBV6-1 and TRBJ1-1, with TRBD1 matching 7 bases. V was pared by 7 bases and J by 0 bases, with 8 bases of the junction left unmatched. CDR3 length: 15 residues. Germline CDR1 MNHNS, CDR2 SASEGT. As DNA, the CDR3 is TGTGCCAGCATGGGGGACAGAAGCATGAACACTGAAGCTTTCTTT. It encodes CASMGDRSMNTEAFF.

This clone has at least ten counts. The chain employs TRBV10-3 and TRBJ2-7; D may be TRBD1 (6 bases). The CDR3 sequence is 14 residues long. The ends were cut back, 3 bases at V and 5 bases at J, with 14 bases in the middle. Germline V lookup: CDR1 ENHRY, CDR2 SYGVKD. The CDR3 loop reads CAISDGTGRDEQYF. Here the CDR3 DNA reads TGTGCCATCAGTGACGGTACAGGGCGCGACGAGCAGTACTTC.

The chain combines TRBV20-1 with TRBJ1-2; possibly TRBD1 for D (6 bases). Trimming removed 3 bases from V and 6 bases from J, with 14 bases in between. The CDR3 length is 13 residues. Germline-derived CDR1 and CDR2 are DFQATT and SNEGSKA (reference sequence). The CDR3 DNA sequence: TGCAGTGCTAGGGACAGATATCTTGATGGCTACACCTTC. It translates to CSARDRYLDGYTF.